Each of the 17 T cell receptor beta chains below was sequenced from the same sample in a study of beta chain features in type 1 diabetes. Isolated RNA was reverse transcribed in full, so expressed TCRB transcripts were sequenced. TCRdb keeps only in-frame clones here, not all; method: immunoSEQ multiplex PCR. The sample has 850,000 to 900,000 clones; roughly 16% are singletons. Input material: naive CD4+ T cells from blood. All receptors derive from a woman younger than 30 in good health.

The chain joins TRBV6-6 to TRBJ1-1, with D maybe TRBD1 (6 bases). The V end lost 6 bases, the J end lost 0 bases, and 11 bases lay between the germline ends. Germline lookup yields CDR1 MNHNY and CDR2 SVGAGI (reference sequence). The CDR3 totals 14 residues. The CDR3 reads CASRVQGMNTEAFF. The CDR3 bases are TGTGCCAGCAGGGTACAGGGAATGAACACTGAAGCTTTCTTT.

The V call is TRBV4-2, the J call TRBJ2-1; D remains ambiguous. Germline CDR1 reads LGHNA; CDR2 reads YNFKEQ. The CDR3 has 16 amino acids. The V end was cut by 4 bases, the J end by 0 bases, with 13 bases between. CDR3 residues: CASSPGSRSSYNEQFF. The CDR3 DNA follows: TGTGCCAGCAGCCCGGGTAGCAGGAGCTCCTACAATGAGCAGTTCTTC.

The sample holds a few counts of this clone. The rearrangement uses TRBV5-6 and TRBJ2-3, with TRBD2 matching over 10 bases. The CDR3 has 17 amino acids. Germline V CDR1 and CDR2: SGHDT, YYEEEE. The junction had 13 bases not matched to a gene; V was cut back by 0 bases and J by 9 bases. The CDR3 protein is CASSLEVSGRAMSTQYF. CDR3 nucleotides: TGTGCCAGCAGCTTGGAAGTAAGCGGGAGGGCCATGTCCACGCAGTATTTT. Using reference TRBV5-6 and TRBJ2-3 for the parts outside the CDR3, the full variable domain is DAGVTQSPTHLIKTRGQQVTLRCSPKSGHDTVSWYQQALGQGPQFIFQYYEEEERQRGNFPDRFSGHQFPNYSSELNVNALLLGDSALYLCASSLEVSGRAMSTQYFGPGTRLTVL.

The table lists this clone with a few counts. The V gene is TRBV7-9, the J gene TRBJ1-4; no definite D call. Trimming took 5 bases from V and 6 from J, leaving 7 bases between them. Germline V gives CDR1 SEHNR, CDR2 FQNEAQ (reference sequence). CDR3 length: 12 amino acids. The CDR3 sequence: CASSRTDEKLFF. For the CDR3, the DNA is TGTGCCAGCAGCCGAACAGATGAAAAACTGTTTTTT.

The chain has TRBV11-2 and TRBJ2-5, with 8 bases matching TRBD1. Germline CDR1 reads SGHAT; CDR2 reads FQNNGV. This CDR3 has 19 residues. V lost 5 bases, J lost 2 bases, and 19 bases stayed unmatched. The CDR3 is CASSPVNYLRDRRQETQYF. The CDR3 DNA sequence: TGTGCCAGCAGCCCGGTAAACTACCTCCGGGACAGGAGGCAAGAGACCCAGTACTTC. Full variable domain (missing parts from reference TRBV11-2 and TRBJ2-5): EAGVAQSPRYKIIEKRQSVAFWCNPISGHATLYWYQQILGQGPKLLIQFQNNGVVDDSQLPKDRFSAERLKGVDSTLKIQPAKLEDSAVYLCASSPVNYLRDRRQETQYFGPGTRLLVL.

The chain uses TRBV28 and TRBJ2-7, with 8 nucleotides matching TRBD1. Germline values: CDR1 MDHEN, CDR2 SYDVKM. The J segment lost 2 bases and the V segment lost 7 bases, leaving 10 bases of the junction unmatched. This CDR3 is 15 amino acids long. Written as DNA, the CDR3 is TGTGCCAGCAAAAGGGGGACAGGCGAACCCTACGAGCAGTACTTC. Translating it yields CASKRGTGEPYEQYF.

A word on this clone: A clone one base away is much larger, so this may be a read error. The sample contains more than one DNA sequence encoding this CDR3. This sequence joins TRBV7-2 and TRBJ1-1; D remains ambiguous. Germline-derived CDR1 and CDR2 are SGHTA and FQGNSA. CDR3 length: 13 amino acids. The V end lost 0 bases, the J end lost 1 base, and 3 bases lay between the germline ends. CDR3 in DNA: TGTGCCAGCAGCTTAGCCGGGAACACTGAAGCTTTCTTT. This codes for CASSLAGNTEAFF. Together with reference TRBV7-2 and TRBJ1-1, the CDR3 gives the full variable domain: GAGVSQSPSNKVTEKGKDVELRCDPISGHTALYWYRQSLGQGLEFLIYFQGNSAPDKSGLPSDRFSAERTGGSVSTLTIQRTQQEDSAVYLCASSLAGNTEAFFGQGTRLTVV.

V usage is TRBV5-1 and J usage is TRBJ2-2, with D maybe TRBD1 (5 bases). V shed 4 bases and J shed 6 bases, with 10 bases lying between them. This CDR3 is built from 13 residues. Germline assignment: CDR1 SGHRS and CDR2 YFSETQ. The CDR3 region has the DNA TGCGCCAGCAGCCACAGGACCGCCGGGGAGCTGTTTTTT. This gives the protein CASSHRTAGELFF.

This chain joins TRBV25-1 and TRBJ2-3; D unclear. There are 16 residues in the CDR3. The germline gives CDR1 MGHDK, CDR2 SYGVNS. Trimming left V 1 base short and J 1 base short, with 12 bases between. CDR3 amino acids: CASSESPASGTDTQYF. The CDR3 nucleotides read TGTGCCAGCAGTGAATCTCCAGCGTCGGGCACAGATACGCAGTATTTT.

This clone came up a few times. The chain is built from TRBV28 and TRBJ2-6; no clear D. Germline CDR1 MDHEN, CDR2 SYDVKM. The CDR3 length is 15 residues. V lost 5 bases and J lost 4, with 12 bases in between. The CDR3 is CASSVRLGGANVLTF. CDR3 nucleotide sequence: TGTGCCAGCAGTGTGAGGCTAGGGGGGGCCAACGTCCTGACTTTC.

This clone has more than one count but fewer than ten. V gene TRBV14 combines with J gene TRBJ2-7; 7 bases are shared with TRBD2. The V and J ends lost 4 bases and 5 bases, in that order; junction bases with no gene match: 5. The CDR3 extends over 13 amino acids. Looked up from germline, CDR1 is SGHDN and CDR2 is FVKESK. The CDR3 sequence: CASSPTSAHEQYF. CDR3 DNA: TGTGCCAGCAGCCCCACTAGCGCCCACGAGCAGTACTTC.

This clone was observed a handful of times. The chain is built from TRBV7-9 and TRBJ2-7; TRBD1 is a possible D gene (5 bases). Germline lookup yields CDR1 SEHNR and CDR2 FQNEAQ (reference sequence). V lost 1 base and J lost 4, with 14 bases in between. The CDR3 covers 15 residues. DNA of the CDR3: TGTGCCAGCAGCTTAGATGGCAGGGTAGGGTACGAGCAGTACTTC. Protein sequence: CASSLDGRVGYEQYF.

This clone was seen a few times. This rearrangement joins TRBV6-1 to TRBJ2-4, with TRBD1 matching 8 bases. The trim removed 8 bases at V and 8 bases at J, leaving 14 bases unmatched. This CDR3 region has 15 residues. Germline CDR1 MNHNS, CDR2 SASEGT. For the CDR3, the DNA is TGTGCCAGCTCCTTCGCCCAGGGGGCATTCGACATTCAGTACTTC. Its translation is CASSFAQGAFDIQYF.

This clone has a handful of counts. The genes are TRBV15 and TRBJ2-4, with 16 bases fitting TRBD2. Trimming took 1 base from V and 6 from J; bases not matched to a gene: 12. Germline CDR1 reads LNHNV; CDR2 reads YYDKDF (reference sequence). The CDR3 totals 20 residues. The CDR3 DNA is TGTGCCACCAGCAGAGGGAGGGTCGGGACTAGCGGGAGGGCCGTAAACATTCAGTACTTC. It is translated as CATSRGRVGTSGRAVNIQYF. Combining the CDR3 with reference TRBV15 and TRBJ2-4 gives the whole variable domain DAMVIQNPRYQVTQFGKPVTLSCSQTLNHNVMYWYQQKSSQAPKLLFHYYDKDFNNEADTPDNFQSRRPNTSFCFLDIRSPGLGDTAMYLCATSRGRVGTSGRAVNIQYFGAGTRLSVL.

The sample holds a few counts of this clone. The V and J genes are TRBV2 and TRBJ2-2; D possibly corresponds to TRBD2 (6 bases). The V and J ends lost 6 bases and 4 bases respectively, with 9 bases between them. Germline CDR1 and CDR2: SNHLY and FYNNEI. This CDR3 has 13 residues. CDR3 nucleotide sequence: TGTGCCAGCAGCAGGGAGGTCACCGGGGAGCTGTTTTTT. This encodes CASSREVTGELFF.

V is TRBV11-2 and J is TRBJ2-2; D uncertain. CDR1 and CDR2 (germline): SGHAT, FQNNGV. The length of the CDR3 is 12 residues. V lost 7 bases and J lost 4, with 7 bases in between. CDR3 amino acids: CASTLSTGELFF. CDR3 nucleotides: TGTGCCAGCACCCTTAGCACCGGGGAGCTGTTTTTT.

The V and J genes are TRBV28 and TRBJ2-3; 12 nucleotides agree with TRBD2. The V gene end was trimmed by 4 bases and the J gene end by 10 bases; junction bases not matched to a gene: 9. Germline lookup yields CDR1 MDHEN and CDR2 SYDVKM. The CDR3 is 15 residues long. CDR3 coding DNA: TGTGCCAGCAGTTCTAGCGGGAGGGCCCTTTCACCGCAGTATTTT. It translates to CASSSSGRALSPQYF.